These 13 T cell receptor beta chains originate from one sample sequenced in a study of cytomegalovirus exposure and HLA in healthy donors. Use of 60 Vbeta and 13 Jbeta primers characterized the PCR. The data were produced by immunoSEQ multiplex PCR, yet TCRdb's version contains in-frame clones alone and is incomplete. The table includes approximately 200,000 clones, 65% to 80% detected once. Sequencing input: PBMCs. The receptors originated from a woman aged 30 to 39 in good health and CMV-seropositive.

The V gene is TRBV11-2, the J gene TRBJ2-3, with D perhaps matching TRBD2 (6 bases). The CDR3 runs 14 residues. V lost 5 bases to trimming and J lost 3 bases, with 12 bases between them. Germline V gene lookup returns CDR1 SGHAT and CDR2 FQNNGV. In nucleotides, the CDR3 is TGTGCCAGCAGCCCCGGCGCGGGGACAGATACGCAGTATTTT. This gives the protein CASSPGAGTDTQYF.

This clone was detected only once. The V call is TRBV2, the J call TRBJ2-3; D remains unclear. The CDR3 is 11 amino acids. Germline V CDR1 and CDR2: SNHLY, FYNNEI. Deletions cut 6 bases from V and 3 bases from J, with 4 bases between. The CDR3 DNA reads as TGTGCCAGCAGACTAACAGATACGCAGTATTTT. It is translated as CASRLTDTQYF.

J is TRBJ2-5 and V is TRBV9; D is perhaps TRBD1 (5 bases). Germline CDR1 and CDR2: SGDLS and YYNGEE. The CDR3 extends over 14 amino acids. The V end lost 2 bases, the J end lost 12 bases, and 20 bases lay between the germline ends. CDR3 sequence (DNA): TGTGCCAGCAGCGTTCAACCAACAGGCAGTCGGGAGTACTTC. Its translation is CASSVQPTGSREYF.

The V and J genes are TRBV15 and TRBJ2-1; possible D gene TRBD2, 7 bases. Trimming pared 1 base from V and 15 bases from J, leaving 19 bases between. The CDR3 is 14 amino acids. Germline-derived CDR1 and CDR2 are LNHNV and YYDKDF (reference sequence). Here the CDR3 DNA reads TGTGCCACCAGCAGAGTGGGGGCGGCGGGAGTTCGGTTCTTC. Its protein product is CATSRVGAAGVRFF. The full variable domain, its missing parts supplied by reference TRBV15 and TRBJ2-1, is DAMVIQNPRYQVTQFGKPVTLSCSQTLNHNVMYWYQQKSSQAPKLLFHYYDKDFNNEADTPDNFQSRRPNTSFCFLDIRSPGLGDTAMYLCATSRVGAAGVRFFGPGTRLTVL.

The V and J genes are TRBV6-6 and TRBJ1-1; possibly TRBD1 for D (5 bases). This CDR3 contains 15 residues. V was cut by 0 bases and J by 7 bases, with 15 bases left in between. Germline V gene lookup returns CDR1 MNHNY and CDR2 SVGAGI (reference sequence). The DNA for the CDR3 is TGTGCCAGCAGTTACTCGACGGGGGTCGAAGATGAAGCTTTCTTT. It encodes CASSYSTGVEDEAFF.

The gene calls are TRBV28 and TRBJ1-1; D uncertain. The CDR3 runs to 13 residues. The ends were cut back, 3 bases at V and 4 bases at J, with 9 bases in the middle. CDR1 and CDR2 (germline): MDHEN, SYDVKM. CDR3 nucleotide sequence: TGTGCCAGCAGTTTCGGGTCCATCACTGAAGCTTTCTTT. This codes for CASSFGSITEAFF.

J is TRBJ2-7 and V is TRBV7-9; 8 bases align to TRBD2. Trimming cost V 5 bases and J 1 base; bases outside gene matches: 7. The CDR3 is 15 residues long. CDR1 is SEHNR, CDR2 FQNEAQ, per germline (reference sequence). CDR3 sequence reads: CASSPELAESYEQYF. In nucleotides, the CDR3 is TGTGCCAGCAGCCCGGAACTAGCGGAGTCCTACGAGCAGTACTTC.

J is TRBJ1-6 and V is TRBV7-6; possible D gene TRBD1, 6 bases. The CDR3 sequence is 14 residues long. The germline gives CDR1 SGHVS, CDR2 FNYEAQ. Deletions cut 7 bases from V and 7 bases from J, with 14 bases between. CDR3 region: CASTPRTENSPLHF. Written as DNA, the CDR3 is TGTGCCAGCACCCCACGGACAGAAAATTCACCCCTCCACTTT. Using reference TRBV7-6 and TRBJ1-6 for the parts outside the CDR3, the full variable domain is GAGVSQSPRYKVTKRGQDVALRCDPISGHVSLYWYRQALGQGPEFLTYFNYEAQQDKSGLPNDRFSAERPEGSISTLTIQRTEQRDSAMYRCASTPRTENSPLHFGNGTRLTVT.

The rearrangement joins TRBV27 to TRBJ2-7; 9 bases are shared with TRBD2. The CDR3 runs 15 residues. V dropped 3 bases and J dropped 3; count of bases not matched to a gene: 6. Germline V gives CDR1 MNHEY, CDR2 SMNVEV (reference sequence). The CDR3 is CASSFRREGFYEQYF. Written as DNA, the CDR3 is TGTGCCAGCAGTTTCCGGCGGGAGGGCTTCTACGAGCAGTACTTC.

This clone was picked up a small number of times. The chain employs TRBV2 and TRBJ2-7; 15 nucleotides line up with TRBD2. V was clipped by 2 bases and J by 3 bases; unmatched bases: 2. The CDR3 is 16 amino acids. Germline V gives CDR1 SNHLY, CDR2 FYNNEI. CDR3 residues: CASSERTSGGVYEQYF. CDR3 nucleotides: TGTGCCAGCAGTGAAAGGACTAGCGGGGGGGTCTACGAGCAGTACTTC.

This rearrangement joins TRBV9 to TRBJ1-2; maybe TRBD1 (6 bases). The V end was cut by 3 bases, the J end by 4 bases, with 22 bases between. Germline CDR1 SGDLS, CDR2 YYNGEE. The CDR3 is 17 residues long. CDR3 in DNA: TGTGCCAGCAGCGCTGAGGACAGCCCTACCCTCTTCTATGGCTACACCTTC. This codes for CASSAEDSPTLFYGYTF.

The rearrangement uses TRBV2 and TRBJ1-2, with D hard to call. V lost 7 bases and J lost 8, with 14 bases in between. Per the germline V gene, CDR1 is SNHLY and CDR2 is FYNNEI. CDR3 length equals 12 residues. CDR3 DNA: TGTGCCAGCACGTGGGCGAATGTCGGCTACACCTTC. It yields the protein CASTWANVGYTF.

This clone was recorded a few times. The V and J genes are TRBV7-8 and TRBJ2-7; D unresolved. The CDR3 contains 15 residues. V was cut by 0 bases and J by 0 bases, with 9 bases left in between. Germline V gives CDR1 SGHVS, CDR2 FQNEAQ. The CDR3, as DNA: TGTGCCAGCAGCTTAGCGCGTGGAGTCTCCTACGAGCAGTACTTC. This codes for CASSLARGVSYEQYF.